This TCR beta chain comes out of a study of CD8+ T cells in alopecia areata. Study information: Tofacitinib continued for 6 to 18 months and was then withheld for 6 months. Study results and limitations: Scalp sequencing captures resident alphabeta T cells of normal skin too. Relative to mice, TCR sharing across patients was less clear, a difference possibly HLA-related.

RNA extraction and reverse transcription yielded cDNA as sequencing template. The method was immunoSEQ multiplex PCR; TCRdb's version includes in-frame clones alone and lacks a portion of them. The sample holds around 250,000 clones; 67% are singletons and the top ten take under 1.5%. Looked up from germline, CDR1 is LGHNA and CDR2 is YNFKEQ. The CDR3 consists of 14 residues. V lost 5 bases, J lost 2 bases, and 12 bases lay in between. On this clone: Antigen unknown.

The starting material was CD4+ T cells sorted from blood, obtained at week 0. V gene TRBV4-2 combines with J gene TRBJ2-5; no reliable D call. This TCR was recovered from a human donor with alopecia areata. The CDR3 spells CASSWTTTQETQYF. The CDR3 DNA reads TGTGCCAGCAGCTGGACCACTACGCAAGAGACCCAGTACTTC.